Here is one T cell receptor beta chain with its context. The data originate from a study of blood T cell repertoires in COVID-19. Study context: Researchers got acute and convalescent COVID-19 samples from the United States, Italy and Spain. From T cells, B-cell-depleted T cells, or PBMCs came the material, which was cDNA or gDNA.

Original handling: Amplification of reference gene primers was used by the study to estimate nucleated cell counts. Libraries were prepared by immunoSEQ multiplex PCR; TCRdb keeps only in-frame clonotypes and omits some of them. V, J and clone size derive from that table, while D and trimming were established from the DNA sequence. The top ten clones hold 3.1% of a sample with around 250,000 clones, 82% of them seen once. The germline gives CDR1 LNHDA, CDR2 SQIVND (reference sequence). Trimming took off 5 bases at V and 0 bases at J, with 11 bases between the two ends. The CDR3 covers 14 residues. The sequence came from a woman between 18 and 29 years old with acute or convalescent COVID-19. The V call is TRBV19, the J call TRBJ2-7; maybe TRBD1 (5 bases). The sample consisted of peripheral blood. CDR3 bases: TGTGCCAGTAGTCCAGGGTGGGACTCCTACGAGCAGTACTTC. This codes for CASSPGWDSYEQYF.